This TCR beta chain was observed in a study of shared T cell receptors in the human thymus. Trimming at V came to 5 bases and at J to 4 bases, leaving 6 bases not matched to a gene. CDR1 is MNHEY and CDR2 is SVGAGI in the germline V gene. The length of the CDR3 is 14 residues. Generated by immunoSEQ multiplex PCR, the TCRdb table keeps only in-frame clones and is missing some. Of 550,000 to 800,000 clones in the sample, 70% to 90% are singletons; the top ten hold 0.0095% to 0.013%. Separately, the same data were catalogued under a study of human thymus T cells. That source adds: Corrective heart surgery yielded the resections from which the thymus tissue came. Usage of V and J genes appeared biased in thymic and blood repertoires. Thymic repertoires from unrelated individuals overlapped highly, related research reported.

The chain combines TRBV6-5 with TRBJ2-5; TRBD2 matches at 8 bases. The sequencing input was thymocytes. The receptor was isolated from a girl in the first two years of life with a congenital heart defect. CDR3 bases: TGTGCCAGCAGTGGGGCGGGAGGAGGAGAGACCCAGTACTTC. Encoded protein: CASSGAGGGETQYF.